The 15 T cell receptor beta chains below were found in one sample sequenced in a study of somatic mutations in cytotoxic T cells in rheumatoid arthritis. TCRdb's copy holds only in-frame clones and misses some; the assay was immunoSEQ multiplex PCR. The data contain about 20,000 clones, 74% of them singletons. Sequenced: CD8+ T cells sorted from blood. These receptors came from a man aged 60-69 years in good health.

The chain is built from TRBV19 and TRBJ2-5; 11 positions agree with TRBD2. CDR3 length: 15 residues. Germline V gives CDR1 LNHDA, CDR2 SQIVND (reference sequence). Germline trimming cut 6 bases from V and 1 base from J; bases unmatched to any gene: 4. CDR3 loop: CASRRLAGTQETQYF. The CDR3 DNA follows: TGTGCCAGTAGGCGACTAGCGGGGACCCAAGAGACCCAGTACTTC. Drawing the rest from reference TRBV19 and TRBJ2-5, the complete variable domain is DGGITQSPKYLFRKEGQNVTLSCEQNLNHDAMYWYRQDPGQGLRLIYYSQIVNDFQKGDIAEGYSVSREKKESFPLTVTSAQKNPTAFYLCASRRLAGTQETQYFGPGTRLLVL.

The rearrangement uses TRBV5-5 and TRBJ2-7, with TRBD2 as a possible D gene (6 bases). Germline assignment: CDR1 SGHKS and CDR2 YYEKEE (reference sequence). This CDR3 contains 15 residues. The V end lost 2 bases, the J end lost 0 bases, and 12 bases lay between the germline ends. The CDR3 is CASSFSWDSSYEQYF. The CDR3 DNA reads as TGTGCCAGCAGCTTCAGTTGGGACTCCTCCTACGAGCAGTACTTC. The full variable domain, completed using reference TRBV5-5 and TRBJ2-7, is DAGVTQSPTHLIKTRGQQVTLRCSPISGHKSVSWYQQVLGQGPQFIFQYYEKEERGRGNFPDRFSARQFPNYSSELNVNALLLGDSALYLCASSFSWDSSYEQYFGPGTRLTVT.

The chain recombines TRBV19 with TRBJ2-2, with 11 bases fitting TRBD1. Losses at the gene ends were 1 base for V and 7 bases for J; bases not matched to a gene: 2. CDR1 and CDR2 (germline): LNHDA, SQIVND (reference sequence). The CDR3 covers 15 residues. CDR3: CASSIAGQGDGELFF. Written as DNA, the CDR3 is TGTGCCAGTAGTATAGCGGGACAGGGGGACGGGGAGCTGTTTTTT.

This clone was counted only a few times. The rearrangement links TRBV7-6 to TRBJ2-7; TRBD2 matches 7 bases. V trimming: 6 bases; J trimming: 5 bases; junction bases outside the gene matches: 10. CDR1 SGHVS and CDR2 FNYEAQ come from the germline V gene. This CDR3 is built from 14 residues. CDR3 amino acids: CASSPTSEWDEQYF. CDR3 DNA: TGTGCCAGCAGTCCTACTAGCGAATGGGACGAGCAGTACTTC.

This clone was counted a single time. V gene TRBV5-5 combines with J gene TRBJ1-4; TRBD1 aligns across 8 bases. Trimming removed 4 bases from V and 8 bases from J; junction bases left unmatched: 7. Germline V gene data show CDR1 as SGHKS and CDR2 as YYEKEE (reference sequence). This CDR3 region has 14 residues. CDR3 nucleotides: TGTGCCAGCAGCACCCGGGACAGGAACGAAAAACTGTTTTTT. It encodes CASSTRDRNEKLFF.

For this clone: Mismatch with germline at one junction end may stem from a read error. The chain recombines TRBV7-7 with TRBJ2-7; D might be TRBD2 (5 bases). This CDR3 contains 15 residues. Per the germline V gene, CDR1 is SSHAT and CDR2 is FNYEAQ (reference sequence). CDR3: CASSLRGSGSYEQYF. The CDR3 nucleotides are TGTGCTAGCAGCTTACGGGGTAGTGGGTCCTACGAGCAGTACTTC.

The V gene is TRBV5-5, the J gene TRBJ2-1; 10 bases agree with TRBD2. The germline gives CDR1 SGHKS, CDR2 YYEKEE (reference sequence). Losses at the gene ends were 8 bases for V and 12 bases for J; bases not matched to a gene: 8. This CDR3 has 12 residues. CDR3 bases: TGTGCCAGTCCTAGCGGGGGCGGGGGGCAGTTCTTC. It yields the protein CASPSGGGGQFF.

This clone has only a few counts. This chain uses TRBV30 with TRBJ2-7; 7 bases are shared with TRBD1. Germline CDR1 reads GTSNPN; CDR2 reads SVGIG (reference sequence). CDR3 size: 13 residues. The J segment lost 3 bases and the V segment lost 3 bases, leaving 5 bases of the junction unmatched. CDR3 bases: TGTGCCTGGAGGGGACAGAGCAGCTACGAGCAGTACTTC. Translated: CAWRGQSSYEQYF.

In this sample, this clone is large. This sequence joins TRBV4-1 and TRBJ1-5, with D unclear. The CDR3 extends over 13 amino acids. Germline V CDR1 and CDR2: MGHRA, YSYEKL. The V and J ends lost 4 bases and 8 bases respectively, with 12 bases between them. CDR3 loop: CASSPLWRKPQHF. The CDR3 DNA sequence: TGCGCCAGCAGCCCCCTCTGGCGGAAGCCCCAGCATTTT.

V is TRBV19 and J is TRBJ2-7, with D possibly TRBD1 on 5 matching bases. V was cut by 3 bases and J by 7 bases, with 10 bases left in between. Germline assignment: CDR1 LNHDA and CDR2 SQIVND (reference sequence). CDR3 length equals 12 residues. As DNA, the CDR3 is TGTGCCAGTAGTATTCCAGGGCGGGAGCAGTACTTC. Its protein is CASSIPGREQYF. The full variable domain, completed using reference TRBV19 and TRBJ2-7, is DGGITQSPKYLFRKEGQNVTLSCEQNLNHDAMYWYRQDPGQGLRLIYYSQIVNDFQKGDIAEGYSVSREKKESFPLTVTSAQKNPTAFYLCASSIPGREQYFGPGTRLTVT.

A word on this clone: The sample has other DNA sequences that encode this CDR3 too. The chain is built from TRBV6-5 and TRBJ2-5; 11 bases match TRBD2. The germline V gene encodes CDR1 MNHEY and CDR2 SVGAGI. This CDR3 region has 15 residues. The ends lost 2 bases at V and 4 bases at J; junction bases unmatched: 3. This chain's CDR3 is CASSYLAGGRETQYF. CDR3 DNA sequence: TGTGCCAGCAGTTACCTAGCGGGGGGACGAGAGACCCAGTACTTC.

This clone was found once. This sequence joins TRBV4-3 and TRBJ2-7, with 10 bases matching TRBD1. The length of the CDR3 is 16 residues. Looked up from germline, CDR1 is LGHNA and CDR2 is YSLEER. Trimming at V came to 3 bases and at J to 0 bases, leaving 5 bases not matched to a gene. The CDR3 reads CASSQTGTGASYEQYF. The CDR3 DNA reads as TGCGCCAGCAGCCAGACGGGGACAGGGGCCTCCTACGAGCAGTACTTC.

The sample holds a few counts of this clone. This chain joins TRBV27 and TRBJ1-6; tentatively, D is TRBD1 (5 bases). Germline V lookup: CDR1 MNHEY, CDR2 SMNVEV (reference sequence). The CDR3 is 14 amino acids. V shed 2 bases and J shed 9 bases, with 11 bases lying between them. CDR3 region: CASSLSQGGSPLHF. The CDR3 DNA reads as TGTGCCAGCAGTTTAAGCCAGGGTGGTTCACCCCTCCACTTT.

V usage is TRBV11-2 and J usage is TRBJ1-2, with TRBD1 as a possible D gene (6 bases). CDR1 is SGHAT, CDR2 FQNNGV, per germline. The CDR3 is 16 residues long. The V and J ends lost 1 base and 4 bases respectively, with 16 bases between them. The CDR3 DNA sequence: TGTGCCAGCAGCTTAGGTACAGGGCGACCGTCCTATGGCTACACCTTC. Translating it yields CASSLGTGRPSYGYTF.

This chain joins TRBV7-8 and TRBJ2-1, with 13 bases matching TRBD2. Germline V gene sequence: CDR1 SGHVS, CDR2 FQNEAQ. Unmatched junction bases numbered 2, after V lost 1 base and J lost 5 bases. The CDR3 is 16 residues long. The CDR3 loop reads CASSLDGLAGDNEQFF. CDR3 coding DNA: TGTGCCAGCAGCTTAGACGGACTAGCGGGGGACAATGAGCAGTTCTTC.